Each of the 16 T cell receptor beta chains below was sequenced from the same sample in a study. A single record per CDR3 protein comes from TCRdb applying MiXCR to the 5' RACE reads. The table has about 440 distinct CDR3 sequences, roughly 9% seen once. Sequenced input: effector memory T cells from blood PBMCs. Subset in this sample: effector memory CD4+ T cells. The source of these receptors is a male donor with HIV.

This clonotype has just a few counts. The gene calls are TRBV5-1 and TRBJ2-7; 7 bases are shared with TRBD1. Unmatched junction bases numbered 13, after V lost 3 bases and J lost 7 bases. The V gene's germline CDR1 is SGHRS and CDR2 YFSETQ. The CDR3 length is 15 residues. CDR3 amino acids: CASSSNPGQTGEQYF. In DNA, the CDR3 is TGCGCCAGCAGCTCTAATCCGGGACAGACTGGAGAGCAGTACTTC. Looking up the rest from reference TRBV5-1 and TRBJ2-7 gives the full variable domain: KAGVTQTPRYLIKTRGQQVTLSCSPISGHRSVSWYQQTPGQGLQFLFEYFSETQRNKGNFPGRFSGRQFSNSRSEMNVSTLELGDSALYLCASSSNPGQTGEQYFGPGTRLTVT.

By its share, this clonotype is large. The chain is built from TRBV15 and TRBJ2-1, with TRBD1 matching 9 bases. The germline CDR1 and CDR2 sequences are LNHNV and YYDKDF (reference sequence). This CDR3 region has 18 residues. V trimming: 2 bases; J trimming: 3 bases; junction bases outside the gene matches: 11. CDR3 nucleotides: TGTGCCACCAGCAGATGGGGGGGGACAGGGAGGCTCTACAATGAGCAGTTCTTC. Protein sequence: CATSRWGGTGRLYNEQFF.

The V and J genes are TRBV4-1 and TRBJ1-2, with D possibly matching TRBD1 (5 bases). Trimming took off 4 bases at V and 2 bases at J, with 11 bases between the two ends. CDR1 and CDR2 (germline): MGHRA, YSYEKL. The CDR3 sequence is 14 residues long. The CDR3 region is CASSRPDRNYGYTF. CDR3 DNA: TGCGCCAGCAGCCGCCCCGACAGAAACTATGGCTACACCTTC.

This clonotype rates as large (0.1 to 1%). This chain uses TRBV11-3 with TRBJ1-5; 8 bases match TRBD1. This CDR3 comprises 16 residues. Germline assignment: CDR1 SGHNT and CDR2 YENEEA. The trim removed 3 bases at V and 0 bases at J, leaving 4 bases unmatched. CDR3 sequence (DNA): TGTGCCAGCAGCTTGACAGGGGCCGATAGCAATCAGCCCCAGCATTTT. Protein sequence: CASSLTGADSNQPQHF.

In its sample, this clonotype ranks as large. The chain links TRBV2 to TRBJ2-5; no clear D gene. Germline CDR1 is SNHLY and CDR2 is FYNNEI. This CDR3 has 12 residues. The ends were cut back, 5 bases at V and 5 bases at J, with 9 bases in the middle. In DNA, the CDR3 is TGTGCCAGCAGTCCTAGGGTGGAGACCCAGTACTTC. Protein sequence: CASSPRVETQYF.

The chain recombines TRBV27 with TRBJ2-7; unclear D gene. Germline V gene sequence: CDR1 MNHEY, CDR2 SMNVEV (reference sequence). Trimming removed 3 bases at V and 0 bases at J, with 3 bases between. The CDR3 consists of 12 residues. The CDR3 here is CASSFPSYEQYF. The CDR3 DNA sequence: TGTGCCAGCAGTTTTCCCTCCTACGAGCAGTACTTC.

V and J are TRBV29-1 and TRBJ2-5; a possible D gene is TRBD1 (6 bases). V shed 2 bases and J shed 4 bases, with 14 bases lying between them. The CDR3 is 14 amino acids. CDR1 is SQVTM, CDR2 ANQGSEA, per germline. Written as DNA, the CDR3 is TGCAGCGTTGAATACAGGGTTGTCGGAGAGACCCAGTACTTC. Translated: CSVEYRVVGETQYF.

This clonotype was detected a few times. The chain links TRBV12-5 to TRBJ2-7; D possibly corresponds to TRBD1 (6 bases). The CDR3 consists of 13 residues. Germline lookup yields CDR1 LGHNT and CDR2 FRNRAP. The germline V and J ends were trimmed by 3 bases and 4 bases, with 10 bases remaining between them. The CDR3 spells CASGFQGNYEQYF. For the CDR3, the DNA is TGTGCTAGTGGTTTTCAGGGGAATTACGAGCAGTACTTC.

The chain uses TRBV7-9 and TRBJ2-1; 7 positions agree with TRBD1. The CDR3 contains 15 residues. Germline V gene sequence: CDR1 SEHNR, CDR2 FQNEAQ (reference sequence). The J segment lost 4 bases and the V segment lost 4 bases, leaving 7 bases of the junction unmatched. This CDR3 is CASSSFGTAYNEQFF. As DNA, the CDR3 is TGTGCCAGCAGCTCCTTCGGGACAGCTTACAATGAGCAGTTCTTC.

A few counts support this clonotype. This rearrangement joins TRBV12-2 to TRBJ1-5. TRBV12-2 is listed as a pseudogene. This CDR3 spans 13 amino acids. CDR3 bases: TGTGCAAGACCCTTAGAAGGCAATCAGCCCCAGCATTTT. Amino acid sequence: CARPLEGNQPQHF.

The CDR3 reads CASSEWGTEQFF. In DNA form, the CDR3 reads TGTGCCAGCAGTGAATGGGGGACTGAGCAGTTCTTC. The chain is built from TRBV6-1 and TRBJ2-1; D may match TRBD1 or TRBD2 (5 bases each). The V and J ends lost 2 bases and 9 bases respectively, with 8 bases between them. The CDR3 extends over 12 amino acids. Germline loops: CDR1 MNHNS, CDR2 SASEGT.

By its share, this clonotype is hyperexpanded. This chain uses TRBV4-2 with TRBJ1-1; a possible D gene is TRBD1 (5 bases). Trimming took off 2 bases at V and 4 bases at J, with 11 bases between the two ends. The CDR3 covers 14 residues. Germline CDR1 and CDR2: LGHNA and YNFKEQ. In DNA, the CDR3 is TGTGCCAGCAGCCAACCTCGGGGGGGCACTGAAGCTTTCTTT. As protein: CASSQPRGGTEAFF.

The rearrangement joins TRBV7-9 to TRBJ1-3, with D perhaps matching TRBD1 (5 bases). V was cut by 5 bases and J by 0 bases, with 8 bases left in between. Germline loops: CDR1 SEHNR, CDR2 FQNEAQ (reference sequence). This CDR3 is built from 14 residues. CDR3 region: CASSPDISGNTIYF. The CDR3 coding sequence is TGTGCCAGCAGCCCGGACATCTCTGGAAACACCATATATTTT. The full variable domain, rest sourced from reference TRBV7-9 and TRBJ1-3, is DTGVSQNPRHKITKRGQNVTFRCDPISEHNRLYWYRQTLGQGPEFLTYFQNEAQLEKSRLLSDRFSAERPKGSFSTLEIQRTEQGDSAMYLCASSPDISGNTIYFGEGSWLTVV.

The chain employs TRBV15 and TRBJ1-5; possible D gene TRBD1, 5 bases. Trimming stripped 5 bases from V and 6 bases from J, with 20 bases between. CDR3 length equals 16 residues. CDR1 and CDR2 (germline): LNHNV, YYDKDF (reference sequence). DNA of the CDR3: TGTGCCACCAGCGCTATCGGGGGGGGTTGGGTTCAGCCCCAGCATTTT. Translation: CATSAIGGGWVQPQHF.

This chain's CDR3 is CASSTPSGGSSPSYNEQFF. For the CDR3, the DNA is TGTGCCAGCAGTACGCCTAGCGGGGGATCTAGCCCTTCCTACAATGAGCAGTTCTTC. This chain links TRBV6-1 with TRBJ2-1; 10 positions agree with TRBD2. Germline CDR1 reads MNHNS; CDR2 reads SASEGT. Trimming at V came to 5 bases and at J to 1 base, leaving 14 bases not matched to a gene. This CDR3 region has 19 residues.

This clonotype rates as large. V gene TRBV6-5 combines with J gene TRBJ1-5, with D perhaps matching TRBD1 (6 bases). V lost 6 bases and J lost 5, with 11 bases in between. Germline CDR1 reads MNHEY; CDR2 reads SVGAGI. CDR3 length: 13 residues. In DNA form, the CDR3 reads TGTGCCAGCAGCTCTTCAGGGGATCAGCCCCAGCATTTT. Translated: CASSSSGDQPQHF.